This passage covers 30 T cell receptor beta chains from one sample sequenced in a study of T cell repertoires in cytomegalovirus infection. TCRdb called the reads again in MiXCR, with one record for every CDR3 protein. This table holds over 200,000 distinct CDR3 sequences, about 13% found once. The specimen sequenced was PBMCs. Receptor source: a human donor in good health (CMV status not recorded). Some clones in this sample may be carry-over from other donors' samples.

This clonotype was counted at least ten times. The chain joins TRBV7-2 to TRBJ1-4; 8 nucleotides line up with TRBD1. The V gene's germline CDR1 is SGHTA and CDR2 FQGNSA. V trimming: 3 bases; J trimming: 7 bases; junction bases outside the gene matches: 4. CDR3 length: 14 amino acids. CDR3 bases: TGTGCCAGCAGCTTGGGACAGGTCGGTGAAAAACTGTTTTTT. Translation: CASSLGQVGEKLFF.

This rearrangement joins TRBV7-2 to TRBJ2-2; D is possibly TRBD1 or TRBD2 (5 bases each). CDR1 and CDR2 (germline): SGHTA, FQGNSA. The CDR3 length is 15 residues. With 5 bases removed from V and 4 bases from J, the gap between germline ends came to 14 bases. CDR3 DNA: TGTGCCAGCAGCCTCCCGGGGCGGGTCACCGGGGAGCTGTTTTTT. Translation gives CASSLPGRVTGELFF.

The chain joins TRBV5-4 to TRBJ1-1; D remains unclear. This CDR3 has 14 amino acids. The V and J ends lost 1 base and 7 bases respectively, with 14 bases between them. From germline, CDR1 is SGHNT and CDR2 YYREEE (reference sequence). The CDR3 sequence: CASSLPEQRGEAFF. The CDR3 region has the DNA TGTGCCAGCAGCTTGCCGGAGCAGCGGGGTGAAGCTTTCTTT.

The DNA of the CDR3 is TGTGCCAGCAGCCTAACCCCTGACACAGATACGCAGTATTTT. It specifies CASSLTPDTDTQYF. V is TRBV11-2 and J is TRBJ2-3, with D uncertain. The CDR3 totals 14 residues. Germline V CDR1 and CDR2: SGHAT, FQNNGV. Trimming cost V 5 bases and J 2 bases, with 11 bases left between them.

This clonotype was recorded at least ten times. Written as DNA, the CDR3 is TGTGCCAGCAGCTTAGATGGGGGGGACTACAATGAGCAGTTCTTC. Translated: CASSLDGGDYNEQFF. The V gene is TRBV7-7, the J gene TRBJ2-1; 7 bases map to TRBD2. The CDR3 loop spans 15 amino acids. Germline CDR1 and CDR2: SSHAT and FNYEAQ (reference sequence). After removal of 1 base from V and 3 bases from J, the junction contained 3 bases not matched to a gene.

This clonotype was seen more than once but under ten times. The chain joins TRBV20-1 to TRBJ2-3; the match to TRBD1 covers 11 bases. Trimming removed 3 bases from V and 3 bases from J; junction bases left unmatched: 5. Germline V lookup: CDR1 DFQATT, CDR2 SNEGSKA (reference sequence). This CDR3 has 15 residues. The CDR3 DNA sequence: TGCAGTGCTAGCAGGACAGGGGGCCGGACAGATACGCAGTATTTT. Amino acids: CSASRTGGRTDTQYF.

This clonotype showed up just a few times. The chain carries TRBV23-1 and TRBJ2-7, with TRBD1 matching over 7 bases. TRBV23-1 has ORF status, its function being uncertain. The CDR3 totals 13 residues. V lost 1 base, J lost 4 bases, and 1 base stayed unmatched. CDR3: CASSQFRGYEQYF. The CDR3 nucleotides are TGCGCCAGCAGTCAATTCAGGGGGTACGAGCAGTACTTC.

The rearrangement uses TRBV6-4 and TRBJ2-2, with a weak D call TRBD2 (5 bases). V shed 10 bases and J shed 4 bases, with 19 bases lying between them. Per germline, CDR1 MRHNA and CDR2 SNTAGT. The CDR3 consists of 15 residues. Here the CDR3 reads CATSPGKDITGELFF. The CDR3 DNA sequence: TGTGCCACCTCGCCCGGGAAAGATATCACCGGGGAGCTGTTTTTT.

This chain uses TRBV20-1 with TRBJ2-3, with unresolved D. The length of the CDR3 is 12 residues. V was cut by 5 bases and J by 2 bases, with 8 bases left in between. In germline, CDR1 is DFQATT, CDR2 SNEGSKA (reference sequence). The CDR3 here is CSAPPNTDTQYF. The DNA of the CDR3 is TGCAGTGCTCCCCCTAACACAGATACGCAGTATTTT.

This chain connects TRBV6-2 or TRBV6-3 to TRBJ2-1; 10 nucleotides match TRBD2. The CDR3 contains 14 residues. V shed 8 bases and J 4 bases; nucleotides not matched to a gene: 5. Germline CDR1 and CDR2: MNHEY and SVGEGT. The DNA of the CDR3 is TGTGCCAGCGGGGCTAGCGGGAGTTACAATGAGCAGTTCTTC. Protein product: CASGASGSYNEQFF.

V usage is TRBV13 and J usage is TRBJ2-1, with 8 nucleotides matching TRBD1. The length of the CDR3 is 19 residues. The germline CDR1 and CDR2 sequences are PRHDT and FYEKMQ (reference sequence). The V gene end was trimmed by 5 bases and the J gene end by 1 base; junction bases not matched to a gene: 16. DNA of the CDR3: TGTGCCAGCAGCCGCGTCCCGGGACAGGCACGAGGATCCTACAATGAGCAGTTCTTC. Its translation: CASSRVPGQARGSYNEQFF.

V usage is TRBV6-2 or TRBV6-3 and J usage is TRBJ2-5; D is unclear. This CDR3 has 12 residues. Deletions cut 2 bases from V and 1 base from J, with 2 bases between. The germline gives CDR1 MNHEY, CDR2 SVGEGT. The CDR3 DNA sequence: TGTGCCAGCAGTTACGTCCAAGAGACCCAGTACTTC. It is translated as CASSYVQETQYF.

This clonotype was found many times. This rearrangement joins TRBV7-2 to TRBJ2-7; the match to TRBD1 covers 7 bases. Germline values: CDR1 SGHTA, CDR2 FQGNSA. CDR3 size: 14 residues. With 5 bases clipped from V and 6 bases from J, the junction kept 10 bases outside the gene matches. CDR3 bases: TGTGCCAGCAGCCATGAGACAGGGTGGGGCGAGCAGTACTTC. This translates into CASSHETGWGEQYF.

The chain employs TRBV12-3 or TRBV12-4 and TRBJ2-7; D is unresolved. With 8 bases removed from V and 0 bases from J, the gap between germline ends came to 8 bases. The CDR3 is 12 amino acids. CDR3 residues: CASCGSSYEQYF. CDR3 DNA: TGTGCCAGCTGCGGTAGCTCCTACGAGCAGTACTTC.

In this sample, this clonotype turned up many times. This sequence joins TRBV7-2 and TRBJ2-1; D ambiguous. The V gene's germline CDR1 is SGHTA and CDR2 FQGNSA. V lost 3 bases and J lost 7, with 10 bases in between. The length of the CDR3 is 13 residues. DNA of the CDR3: TGTGCCAGCAGCTTTGCCAGGTTAAATGAGCAGTTCTTC. Amino acid sequence: CASSFARLNEQFF. Combining the CDR3 with reference TRBV7-2 and TRBJ2-1 gives the whole variable domain GAGVSQSPSNKVTEKGKDVELRCDPISGHTALYWYRQSLGQGLEFLIYFQGNSAPDKSGLPSDRFSAERTGGSVSTLTIQRTQQEDSAVYLCASSFARLNEQFFGPGTRLTVL.

The sample holds a few counts of this clonotype. This chain connects TRBV15 to TRBJ1-4; TRBD1 matches at 7 bases. V dropped 1 base and J dropped 11; count of bases not matched to a gene: 13. The CDR3 is 16 residues long. CDR1 LNHNV and CDR2 YYDKDF come from the germline V gene (reference sequence). CDR3 protein: CATSRVGHDRASKLFF. The DNA for the CDR3 is TGTGCCACCAGCAGAGTGGGCCACGACAGGGCCAGCAAACTGTTTTTT.

This clonotype was counted at least ten times. The chain employs TRBV19 and TRBJ1-2; D unresolved. CDR1 is LNHDA and CDR2 is SQIVND in the germline V gene (reference sequence). V shed 7 bases and J shed 4 bases, with 16 bases lying between them. The CDR3 totals 14 residues. DNA for the CDR3: TGTGCCAGTACCCATGAAGACACATCCTATGGCTACACCTTC. It encodes CASTHEDTSYGYTF.

The V gene is TRBV7-4, the J gene TRBJ2-2; D possibly matches TRBD1 or TRBD2 (5 bases each). CDR3 length: 19 residues. CDR1 is SGHVT, CDR2 SQSDAQ, per germline. V lost 3 bases and J 0 bases, leaving 20 bases between the germline ends. CDR3 sequence (DNA): TGTGCCAGCAGCTTCCACCTACCCGTGGGGGTTACGAACACCGGGGAGCTGTTTTTT. This codes for CASSFHLPVGVTNTGELFF. Filled out from reference TRBV7-4 and TRBJ2-2, the complete variable domain reads GAGVSQSPRYKVAKRGRDVALRCDSISGHVTLYWYRQTLGQGSEVLTYSQSDAQRDKSGRPSGRFSAERPERSVSTLKIQRTEQGDSAVYLCASSFHLPVGVTNTGELFFGEGSRLTVL.

The chain joins TRBV6-4 to TRBJ1-2; no clear D gene. The germline V gene has CDR1 MRHNA and CDR2 SNTAGT. The CDR3 sequence is 13 residues long. The V end was cut by 5 bases, the J end by 5 bases, with 12 bases between. CDR3 DNA: TGTGCCAGCAGTCGCTCTCAGTCGTATGGCTACACCTTC. Translated, it gives CASSRSQSYGYTF.

This clonotype was observed many times. The chain recombines TRBV4-1 with TRBJ2-7; maybe TRBD2 (5 bases). V lost 2 bases, J lost 0 bases, and 11 bases lay in between. CDR1 and CDR2 (germline): MGHRA, YSYEKL. The CDR3 covers 15 residues. CDR3 nucleotides: TGCGCCAGCAGCCAAAGGGTAGCGAGCTCCTACGAGCAGTACTTC. It yields the protein CASSQRVASSYEQYF.

In this sample, this clonotype turned up a few times. This sequence joins TRBV20-1 and TRBJ2-7; maybe TRBD2 (5 bases). The CDR3 spans 14 residues. V was pared by 6 bases and J by 3 bases, with 18 bases between. Germline V lookup: CDR1 DFQATT, CDR2 SNEGSKA (reference sequence). CDR3 bases: TGCAGTGCCTTTCTCGTCGGGAATTACTACGAGCAGTACTTC. Its protein is CSAFLVGNYYEQYF.

The chain carries TRBV20-1 and TRBJ2-1, with D perhaps TRBD1 (5 bases). This CDR3 contains 14 residues. From germline, CDR1 is DFQATT and CDR2 SNEGSKA (reference sequence). The V gene lost 1 base and the J gene lost 2 bases, with 9 bases spanning the gap. The CDR3 sequence: CSARATVTYNEQFF. The CDR3 region has the DNA TGCAGTGCTAGAGCGACAGTTACCTACAATGAGCAGTTCTTC.

This clonotype was picked up many times. The chain links TRBV19 to TRBJ2-3; D unresolved. Trimming pared 7 bases from V and 0 bases from J, leaving 8 bases between. The CDR3 totals 13 residues. Germline V gene lookup returns CDR1 LNHDA and CDR2 SQIVND (reference sequence). The CDR3 loop is CASKTASTDTQYF. CDR3 nucleotide sequence: TGTGCCAGTAAAACAGCGAGCACAGATACGCAGTATTTT.

The CDR3 region is CSVGDSMNTEAFF. The DNA of the CDR3 is TGCAGCGTAGGGGACAGCATGAACACTGAAGCTTTCTTT. The genes are TRBV29-1 and TRBJ1-1; 7 nucleotides align to TRBD1. Germline trimming cut 6 bases from V and 0 bases from J; bases unmatched to any gene: 4. There are 13 residues in the CDR3. Germline V CDR1 and CDR2: SQVTM, ANQGSEA.

This clonotype was observed a few times. The V call is TRBV19, the J call TRBJ1-2; D ambiguous. The length of the CDR3 is 14 residues. CDR1 LNHDA and CDR2 SQIVND come from the germline V gene (reference sequence). V was cut by 8 bases and J by 2 bases, with 15 bases left in between. CDR3 protein: CASGQRGRNYGYTF. The CDR3, as DNA: TGTGCCAGTGGTCAGCGTGGCAGAAACTATGGCTACACCTTC.

This chain joins TRBV14 and TRBJ2-1; D perhaps matches TRBD2 (5 bases). Trimming cost V 1 base and J 10 bases, with 11 bases left between them. The CDR3 is 13 residues long. CDR1 SGHDN and CDR2 FVKESK come from the germline V gene. The CDR3 region is CASSQGGFGEQFF. The DNA of the CDR3 is TGTGCCAGCAGCCAAGGAGGGTTTGGCGAGCAGTTCTTC.

The chain links TRBV10-3 to TRBJ2-5; D unclear. The CDR3 is 12 residues long. V gave up 8 bases and J gave up 5 bases, with 12 bases separating them. CDR1 and CDR2 from the germline V gene are ENHRY and SYGVKD. CDR3 loop: CAISDPGETQYF. CDR3 bases: TGTGCCATCTCGGACCCTGGGGAGACCCAGTACTTC.

The chain links TRBV5-6 to TRBJ2-3; D uncertain. Germline V lookup: CDR1 SGHDT, CDR2 YYEEEE. The CDR3 has 13 residues. V lost 4 bases and J 4 bases, leaving 10 bases between the germline ends. The CDR3 loop is CASSGPFPDTQYF. The CDR3 DNA reads TGTGCCAGCAGCGGACCGTTCCCAGATACGCAGTATTTT.

For this clonotype: The junction does not match germline at one end; this may be a read error. The chain employs TRBV7-8 and TRBJ2-1; D is unclear. Germline V gene lookup returns CDR1 SGHVS and CDR2 FQNEAQ. CDR3 size: 13 residues. CDR3 sequence: CGSRPRGDNEQFF. For the CDR3, the DNA is TGTGGCAGCAGACCGAGAGGAGACAATGAGCAGTTCTTC.

This clonotype was seen a handful of times. The chain carries TRBV29-1 and TRBJ1-2; TRBD1 is a possible D gene (5 bases). CDR3 length equals 12 residues. The germline V gene has CDR1 SQVTM and CDR2 ANQGSEA. With 2 bases removed from V and 8 bases from J, the gap between germline ends came to 12 bases. In nucleotides, the CDR3 is TGCAGCGTTGAAAGCCAGGGAGAAGGCTACACCTTC. Residues: CSVESQGEGYTF.